What follows are 20 T cell receptor beta chains derived from one specimen sequenced in a study of glioma-infiltrating T cells. Using RNA template, CDR3s of TCR alpha and beta were amplified with iRepertoire arm-PCR. TCRdb passed the multiplex PCR reads through MiXCR, listing each CDR3 protein once. The data contain about 140,000 distinct CDR3 sequences, more than 35% of them singletons. Specimen: glioma tissue, nonneoplastic brain tissue, or PBMCs (not recorded which). The receptors were gathered from a human donor with low-grade glioma or glioblastoma, undergoing nonglioma brain surgery, or in good health (not recorded which).

The chain carries TRBV7-2 and TRBJ2-5; 8 bases match TRBD2. Germline-derived CDR1 and CDR2 are SGHTA and FQGNSA. This CDR3 has 18 residues. Trimming cost V 5 bases and J 4 bases; bases outside gene matches: 18. In DNA form, the CDR3 reads TGTGCCAGCAGCCTAAGCCGGGGTAGCGGGAAGGGTCGAGAGACCCAGTACTTC. Encoded protein: CASSLSRGSGKGRETQYF. Full variable domain (remainder filled in from reference TRBV7-2 and TRBJ2-5): GAGVSQSPSNKVTEKGKDVELRCDPISGHTALYWYRQSLGQGLEFLIYFQGNSAPDKSGLPSDRFSAERTGGSVSTLTIQRTQQEDSAVYLCASSLSRGSGKGRETQYFGPGTRLLVL.

The rearrangement uses TRBV6-9 and TRBJ1-2; 11 nucleotides match TRBD1. This CDR3 spans 16 amino acids. J was trimmed by 2 bases and V by 3 bases; bases with no gene match: 5. Germline CDR1 reads MNHGY; CDR2 reads SVAAGI. The CDR3 loop is CASSYVRTGGNYGYTF. The CDR3 bases are TGTGCCAGCAGTTACGTTCGGACAGGGGGCAACTATGGCTACACCTTC.

This rearrangement joins TRBV12-3 or TRBV12-4 to TRBJ2-7, with D possibly TRBD1 on 5 matching bases. CDR3 length: 15 residues. Between the trimmed V and J ends, which lost 2 bases and 2 bases, there was a span of 13 bases. The CDR3 sequence is CASSLKAGFTYEQYF. CDR3 nucleotides: TGTGCCAGCAGTTTAAAGGCAGGGTTTACCTACGAGCAGTACTTC.

This clonotype was seen more than once but under ten times. The chain employs TRBV27 and TRBJ2-1; TRBD2 aligns across 13 bases. In germline, CDR1 is MNHEY, CDR2 SMNVEV (reference sequence). The CDR3 length is 15 residues. The junction had 3 bases not matched to a gene; V was cut back by 5 bases and J by 5 bases. The CDR3 spells CASSRTSGGDNEQFF. CDR3 DNA: TGTGCCAGCAGTCGTACTAGCGGGGGGGACAATGAGCAGTTCTTC.

This clonotype was counted ten times or more. This chain connects TRBV6-1 to TRBJ2-1, with 14 bases lining up with TRBD2. The CDR3 runs 15 residues. Per the germline V gene, CDR1 is MNHNS and CDR2 is SASEGT. J gave up 9 bases and V 6 bases, and 7 bases lay outside the gene matches. The CDR3 nucleotides read TGTGCCAGCAGCACCGGGACTAGCGGGAGAAGTGAGCAGTTCTTC. Translated, it gives CASSTGTSGRSEQFF.

J is TRBJ2-1 and V is TRBV27; TRBD1 aligns across 9 bases. The trim removed 7 bases at V and 10 bases at J, leaving 8 bases unmatched. This CDR3 is 13 amino acids long. Germline V gene data show CDR1 as MNHEY and CDR2 as SMNVEV (reference sequence). The CDR3 DNA reads TGTGCCAGCATAGGACAGGGGAACTACGAGCAGTTCTTC. It translates to CASIGQGNYEQFF.

Of note for this clonotype: A read error may produce the germline difference seen at one junction end. The rearrangement links TRBV6-1 to TRBJ1-5, with 9 bases that match TRBD1. From germline, CDR1 is MNHNS and CDR2 SASEGT. The CDR3 consists of 16 residues. The CDR3 sequence is CVSSATGTGSIQPQHF. In DNA form, the CDR3 reads TGTGTCAGCAGTGCCACCGGGACAGGGTCCATCCAGCCCCAGCATTTT.

CDR3 region: CSAWVIGLATTDTQYF. DNA for the CDR3: TGCAGTGCTTGGGTCATAGGACTAGCGACGACAGATACGCAGTATTTT. The chain carries TRBV20-1 and TRBJ2-3; 9 bases match TRBD2. This CDR3 comprises 16 residues. J was trimmed by 3 bases and V by 5 bases; bases with no gene match: 12. CDR1 is DFQATT, CDR2 SNEGSKA, per germline (reference sequence).

The chain employs TRBV4-2 and TRBJ2-1; D remains unclear. This CDR3 spans 18 amino acids. Germline assignment: CDR1 LGHNA and CDR2 YNFKEQ. The germline V and J ends were trimmed by 2 bases and 0 bases, with 17 bases remaining between them. The CDR3 region is CASSQSKLRYSSYNEQFF. DNA for the CDR3: TGTGCCAGCAGCCAATCAAAATTGCGCTACAGCTCCTACAATGAGCAGTTCTTC.

This chain links TRBV6-1 with TRBJ1-4; TRBD1 agrees at 9 bases. V was clipped by 5 bases and J by 9 bases; unmatched bases: 7. The CDR3 is made up of 14 amino acids. Germline CDR1 and CDR2: MNHNS and SASEGT. The CDR3 nucleotides read TGTGCCAGCAGTTTGACAGGGGGATCAAAAAAACTGTTTTTT. The encoded protein is CASSLTGGSKKLFF.

The chain uses TRBV10-3 and TRBJ1-1; 7 nucleotides line up with TRBD1. Germline CDR1 reads ENHRY; CDR2 reads SYGVKD. V lost 5 bases and J lost 4; bases outside the gene matches: 1. CDR3 size: 12 residues. For the CDR3, the DNA is TGTGCCATCAGTCCAGGGGGCACTGAAGCTTTCTTT. Translating gives CAISPGGTEAFF.

J is TRBJ2-7 and V is TRBV6-1; D is unclear. CDR3 size: 13 residues. V gave up 0 bases and J gave up 5 bases, with 8 bases separating them. Germline V gene data show CDR1 as MNHNS and CDR2 as SASEGT. CDR3 residues: CASSEAMRHEQYF. The CDR3 DNA is TGTGCCAGCAGTGAAGCGATGAGGCACGAGCAGTACTTC.

V gene TRBV20-1 combines with J gene TRBJ2-1; TRBD2 is a possible D gene (5 bases). CDR1 and CDR2 from the germline V gene are DFQATT and SNEGSKA (reference sequence). The CDR3 loop spans 15 amino acids. Trimming removed 0 bases at V and 2 bases at J, with 11 bases between. The CDR3 nucleotides read TGCAGTGCTAGAGATCCGGGATCAACCTACAATGAGCAGTTCTTC. Translating it yields CSARDPGSTYNEQFF.

This clonotype was picked up one time. The chain recombines TRBV11-1 with TRBJ2-7; 8 bases agree with TRBD1. CDR3 length: 15 amino acids. The germline CDR1 and CDR2 sequences are SGHAT and FQDESV (reference sequence). V gave up 5 bases and J gave up 2 bases; unmatched junction bases: 8. The CDR3 here is CASSIYGTGAYEQYF. The CDR3 nucleotides read TGTGCCAGCAGCATCTACGGGACAGGCGCCTACGAGCAGTACTTC.

This clonotype was seen a few times. The chain has TRBV27 and TRBJ1-4, with no clear D. CDR1 and CDR2 (germline): MNHEY, SMNVEV (reference sequence). The CDR3 runs 13 residues. Trimming cost V 8 bases and J 6 bases, with 13 bases left between them. The CDR3 DNA is TGTGCCAGCGGACTTTTATCGGATGAAAAACTGTTTTTT. Amino acids: CASGLLSDEKLFF.

This clonotype appeared a few times. The chain employs TRBV20-1 and TRBJ2-3; 7 bases fit TRBD2. Germline trimming cut 3 bases from V and 9 bases from J; bases unmatched to any gene: 9. Germline V gives CDR1 DFQATT, CDR2 SNEGSKA (reference sequence). CDR3 length: 13 amino acids. CDR3 amino acids: CSASVGGVLTQYF. In DNA form, the CDR3 reads TGCAGTGCTAGTGTGGGGGGGGTCTTGACGCAGTATTTT.

Comment on this clonotype: Germline is not matched at one junction end, which may reflect a read error. The V gene is TRBV6-5, the J gene TRBJ1-1, with D perhaps matching TRBD1 (5 bases). Per the germline V gene, CDR1 is MNHEY and CDR2 is SVGAGI. This CDR3 spans 14 amino acids. This CDR3 reads CASSENAGRTEAFF. DNA for the CDR3: TGCGCCAGCAGTGAGAATGCGGGACGGACTGAAGCTTTCTTT.

This rearrangement joins TRBV20-1 to TRBJ1-3; D gene unclear. CDR1 and CDR2 from the germline V gene are DFQATT and SNEGSKA (reference sequence). V dropped 6 bases and J dropped 0 bases, with 18 bases sitting between them. CDR3 size: 16 residues. The CDR3 reads CSALTLSQDSGNTIYF. For the CDR3, the DNA is TGCAGTGCCCTAACCCTTTCGCAAGACTCTGGAAACACCATATATTTT.

The chain recombines TRBV27 with TRBJ1-2, with 10 positions matching TRBD1. This CDR3 region has 14 residues. Germline V gene sequence: CDR1 MNHEY, CDR2 SMNVEV (reference sequence). V lost 6 bases, J lost 11 bases, and 12 bases stayed unmatched. This CDR3 is CASSLTGGSEGYTF. The CDR3 DNA follows: TGTGCCAGCAGCCTGACAGGGGGCAGTGAGGGATACACCTTC.

The chain joins TRBV6-2 or TRBV6-3 to TRBJ2-1, with D maybe TRBD2 (5 bases). V lost 5 bases, J lost 4 bases, and 12 bases lay in between. Per germline, CDR1 MNHEY and CDR2 SVGEGT. This CDR3 region has 14 residues. CDR3 sequence: CASSTPGMYNEQFF. The CDR3 DNA is TGTGCCAGCAGTACCCCGGGGATGTACAATGAGCAGTTCTTC.